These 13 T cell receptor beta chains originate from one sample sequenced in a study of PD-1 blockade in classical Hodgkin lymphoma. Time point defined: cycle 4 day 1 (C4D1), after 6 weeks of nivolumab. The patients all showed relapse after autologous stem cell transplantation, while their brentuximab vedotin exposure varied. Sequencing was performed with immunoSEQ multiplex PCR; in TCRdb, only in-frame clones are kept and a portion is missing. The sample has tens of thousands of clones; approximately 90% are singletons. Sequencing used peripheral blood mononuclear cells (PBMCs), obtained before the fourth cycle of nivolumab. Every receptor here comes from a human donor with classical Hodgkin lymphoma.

CDR3 sequence: CASRLPSGGYTDTQYF. CDR3 bases: TGCGCCAGCAGACTGCCTAGCGGGGGGTACACAGATACGCAGTATTTT. The chain carries TRBV5-1 and TRBJ2-3; TRBD2 agrees at 11 bases. The germline CDR1 and CDR2 sequences are SGHRS and YFSETQ. The CDR3 length is 16 residues. The ends lost 5 bases at V and 2 bases at J; junction bases unmatched: 7.

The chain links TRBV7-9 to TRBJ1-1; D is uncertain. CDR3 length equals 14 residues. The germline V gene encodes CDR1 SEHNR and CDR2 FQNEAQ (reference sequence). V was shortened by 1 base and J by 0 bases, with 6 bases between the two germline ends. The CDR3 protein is CASSLDLMNTEAFF. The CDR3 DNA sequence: TGTGCCAGCAGCTTAGACCTGATGAACACTGAAGCTTTCTTT.

The CDR3 nucleotides are TGCGCCAGCAGCCAAGGAGACTCCAATGGGGAGCTGTTTTTT. The encoded protein is CASSQGDSNGELFF. This chain links TRBV4-1 with TRBJ2-2; no definite D call. The CDR3 sequence is 14 residues long. Looked up from germline, CDR1 is MGHRA and CDR2 is YSYEKL. The V and J ends lost 1 base and 8 bases respectively, with 11 bases between them.

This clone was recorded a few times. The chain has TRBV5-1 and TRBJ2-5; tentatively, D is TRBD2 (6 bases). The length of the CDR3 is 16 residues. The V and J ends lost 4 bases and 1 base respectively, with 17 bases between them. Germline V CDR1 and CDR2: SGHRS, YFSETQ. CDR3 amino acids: CASSEGRLGSQETQYF. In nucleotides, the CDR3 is TGCGCCAGCAGCGAGGGGAGGCTGGGCTCCCAAGAGACCCAGTACTTC.

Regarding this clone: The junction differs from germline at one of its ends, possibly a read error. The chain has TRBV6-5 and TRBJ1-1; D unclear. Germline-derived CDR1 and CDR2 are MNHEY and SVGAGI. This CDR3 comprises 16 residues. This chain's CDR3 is CASSWRRLTFDTGAFF. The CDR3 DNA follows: TGTGCCAGCAGTTGGCGGAGATTAACATTCGACACTGGAGCTTTCTTT.

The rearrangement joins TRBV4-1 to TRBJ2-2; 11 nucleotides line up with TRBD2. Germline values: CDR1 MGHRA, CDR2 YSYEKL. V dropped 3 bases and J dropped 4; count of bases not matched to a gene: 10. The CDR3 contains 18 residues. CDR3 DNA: TGCGCCAGCAGCCAGAGGCCCACTAGCGGGGGTTTCACCGGGGAGCTGTTTTTT. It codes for CASSQRPTSGGFTGELFF.

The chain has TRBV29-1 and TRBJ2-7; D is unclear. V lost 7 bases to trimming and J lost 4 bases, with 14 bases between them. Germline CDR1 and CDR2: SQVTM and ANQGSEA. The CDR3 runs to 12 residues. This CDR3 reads CSAFGRNYEQYF. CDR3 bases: TGCAGCGCATTTGGACGGAATTACGAGCAGTACTTC.

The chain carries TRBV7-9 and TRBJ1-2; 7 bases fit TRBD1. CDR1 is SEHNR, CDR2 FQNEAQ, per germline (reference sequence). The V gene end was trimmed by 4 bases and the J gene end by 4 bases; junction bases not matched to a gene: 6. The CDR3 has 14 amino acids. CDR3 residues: CASSYAGGSYGYTF. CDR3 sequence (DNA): TGTGCCAGCAGCTATGCAGGGGGTAGCTATGGCTACACCTTC.

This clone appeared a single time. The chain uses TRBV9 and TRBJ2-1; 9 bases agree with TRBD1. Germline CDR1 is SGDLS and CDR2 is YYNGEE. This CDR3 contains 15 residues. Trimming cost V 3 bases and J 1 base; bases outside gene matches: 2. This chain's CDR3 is CASSAGTGSYNEQFF. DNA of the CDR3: TGTGCCAGCAGCGCCGGGACAGGGTCCTACAATGAGCAGTTCTTC.

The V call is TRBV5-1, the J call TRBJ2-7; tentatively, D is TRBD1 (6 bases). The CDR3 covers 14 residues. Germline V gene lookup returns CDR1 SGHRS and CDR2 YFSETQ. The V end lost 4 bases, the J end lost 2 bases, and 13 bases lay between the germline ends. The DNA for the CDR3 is TGCGCCAGCAGCGTCACAGGGAACGCCTACGAGCAGTACTTC. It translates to CASSVTGNAYEQYF.

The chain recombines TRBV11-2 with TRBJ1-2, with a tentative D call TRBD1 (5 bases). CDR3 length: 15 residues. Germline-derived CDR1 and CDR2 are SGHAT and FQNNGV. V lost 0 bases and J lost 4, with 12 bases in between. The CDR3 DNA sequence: TGTGCCAGCAGCTTAGATTTTAGCGGGGCCTATGGCTACACCTTC. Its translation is CASSLDFSGAYGYTF.

Here the CDR3 reads CASSPLDSYFYGYTF. CDR3 in DNA: TGTGCCAGCAGTCCGCTGGACAGCTACTTCTATGGCTACACCTTC. The chain uses TRBV27 and TRBJ1-2; a weak D match, TRBD1 (6 bases). The CDR3 runs 15 residues. Germline CDR1 and CDR2: MNHEY and SMNVEV (reference sequence). The germline V and J ends were trimmed by 5 bases and 4 bases, with 17 bases remaining between them.

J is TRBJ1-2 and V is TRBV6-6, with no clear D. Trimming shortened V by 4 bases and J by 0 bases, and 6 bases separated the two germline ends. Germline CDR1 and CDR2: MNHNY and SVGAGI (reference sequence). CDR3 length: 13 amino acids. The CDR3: CASSLDPNYGYTF. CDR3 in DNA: TGTGCCAGCAGTTTGGACCCTAACTATGGCTACACCTTC.